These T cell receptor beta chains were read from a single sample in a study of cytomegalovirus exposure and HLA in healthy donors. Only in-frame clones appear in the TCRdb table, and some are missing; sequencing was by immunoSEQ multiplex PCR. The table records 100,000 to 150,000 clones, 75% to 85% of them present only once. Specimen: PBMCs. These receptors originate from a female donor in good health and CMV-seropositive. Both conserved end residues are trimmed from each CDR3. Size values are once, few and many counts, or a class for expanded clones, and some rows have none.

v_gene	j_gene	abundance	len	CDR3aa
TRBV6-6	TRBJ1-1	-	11	ASRHQTGLEAF
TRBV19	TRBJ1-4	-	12	ASSIAGAREKLF
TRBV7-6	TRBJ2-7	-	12	ASSLAQGIYEQY
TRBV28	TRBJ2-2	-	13	ASSLAGSFTGELF
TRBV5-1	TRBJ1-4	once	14	ASSLDRGATNEKLF
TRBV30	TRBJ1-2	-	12	AWSVSGGAYGYT
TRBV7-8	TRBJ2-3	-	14	ASSFSSGAHTDTQY
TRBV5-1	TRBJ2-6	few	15	ASSSGTGASGANVLT
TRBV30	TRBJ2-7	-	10	AWSKGAYEQY
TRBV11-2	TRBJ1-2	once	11	ASSLTYNYGYT
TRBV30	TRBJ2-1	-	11	AWGETDYNEQF
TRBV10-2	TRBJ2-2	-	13	ASSRQGRNTGELF
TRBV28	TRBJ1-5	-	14	ASSSRGGRSNQPQH
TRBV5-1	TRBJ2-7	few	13	ASSLTGGSSYEQY
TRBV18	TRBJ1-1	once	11	ASSRQGEIEAF
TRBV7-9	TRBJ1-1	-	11	ASSRKTDSKAF
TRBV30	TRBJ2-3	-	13	AWSVRAVGGGGQY
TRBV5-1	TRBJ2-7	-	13	ASSLGMTSLYEQY
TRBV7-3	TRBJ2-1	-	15	ASSLTVGRRSYNEQF
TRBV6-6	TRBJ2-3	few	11	ASSTGGTDTQY
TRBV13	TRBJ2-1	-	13	ASSSRQFSRDEQF
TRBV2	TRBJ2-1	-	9	ASRSYNEQF
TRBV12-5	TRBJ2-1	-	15	ASGPAGGFSAGNEQF
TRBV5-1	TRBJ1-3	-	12	ASSDSSSGNTIY
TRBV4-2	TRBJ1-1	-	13	ASSLRRDLNTEAF
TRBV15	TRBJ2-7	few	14	ATSRGRQLPSYEQY
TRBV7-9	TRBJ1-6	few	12	ASSRDRDNSPLH
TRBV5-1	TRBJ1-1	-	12	ASSLDGLNTEAF
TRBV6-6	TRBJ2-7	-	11	ASRRDSSYEQY
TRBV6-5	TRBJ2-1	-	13	ASSPALDRGHEQF
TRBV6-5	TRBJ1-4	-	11	ASGRGVNEKLF
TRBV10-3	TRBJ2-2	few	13	AIGGQGSGTGELF
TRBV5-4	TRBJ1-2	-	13	ASSWGDRGNYGYT
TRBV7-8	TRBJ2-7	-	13	ASLPNRPSADEQY
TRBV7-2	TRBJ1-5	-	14	ASSLLGSYSNQPQH
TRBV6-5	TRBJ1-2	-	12	ASHDRPALAGYT
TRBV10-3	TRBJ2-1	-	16	AISPGLAGDASFSEQF
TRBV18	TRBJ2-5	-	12	ASSPGILQETQY